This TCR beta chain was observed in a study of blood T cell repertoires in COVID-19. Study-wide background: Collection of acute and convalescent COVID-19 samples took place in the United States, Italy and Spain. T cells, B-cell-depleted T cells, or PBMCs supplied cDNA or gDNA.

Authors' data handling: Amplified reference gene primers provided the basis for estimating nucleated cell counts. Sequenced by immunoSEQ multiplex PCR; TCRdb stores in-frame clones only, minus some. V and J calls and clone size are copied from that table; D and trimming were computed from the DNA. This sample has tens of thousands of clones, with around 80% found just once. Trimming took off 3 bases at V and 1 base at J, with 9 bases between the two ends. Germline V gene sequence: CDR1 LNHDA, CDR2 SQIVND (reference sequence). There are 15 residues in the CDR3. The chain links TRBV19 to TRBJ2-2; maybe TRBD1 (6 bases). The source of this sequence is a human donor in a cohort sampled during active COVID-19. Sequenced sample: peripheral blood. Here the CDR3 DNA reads TGTGCCAGTAGTATGGGACAAATGAACACCGGGGAGCTGTTTTTT. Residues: CASSMGQMNTGELFF.